There are a few counts of the clone carrying this T cell receptor (beta chain). The data belong to a study of blood T cell repertoires in COVID-19. Across the study: Samples taken during acute and convalescent COVID-19 were collected in the United States, Italy and Spain.

This CDR3 has 16 residues. The V gene end was trimmed by 1 base and the J gene end by 5 bases; junction bases not matched to a gene: 5. The germline V gene has CDR1 SGHKS and CDR2 YYEKEE (reference sequence). Original data processing: Amplification from reference gene primers served as the basis for estimated nucleated cell counts. Using immunoSEQ multiplex PCR, the repertoire was profiled, and TCRdb retains in-frame clones only, with some absent. The V and J calls and clone size come from that table; D and trimming were worked out from the DNA. Here the sample spans about 140,000 clones, 65% to 80% being singletons.

The V call is TRBV5-5, the J call TRBJ2-3; 12 bases align to TRBD2. The receptor was derived from a man aged 45-65 years with acute or convalescent COVID-19. The specimen sequenced was peripheral blood. The CDR3: CASSLSASGGVDTQYF. Written as DNA, the CDR3 is TGTGCCAGCAGCTTGTCGGCTAGCGGGGGGGTAGATACGCAGTATTTT.